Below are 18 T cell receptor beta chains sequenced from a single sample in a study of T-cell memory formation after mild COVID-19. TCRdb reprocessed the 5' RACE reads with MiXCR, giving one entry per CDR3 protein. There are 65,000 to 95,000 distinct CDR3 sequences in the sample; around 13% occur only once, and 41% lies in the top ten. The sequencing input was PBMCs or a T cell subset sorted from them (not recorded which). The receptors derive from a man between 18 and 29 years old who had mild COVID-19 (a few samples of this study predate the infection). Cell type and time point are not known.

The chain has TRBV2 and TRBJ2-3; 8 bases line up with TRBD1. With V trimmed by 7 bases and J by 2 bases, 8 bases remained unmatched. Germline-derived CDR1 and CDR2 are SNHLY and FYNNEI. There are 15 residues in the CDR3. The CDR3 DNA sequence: TGTGCCAGCAAATTTAGGGACAGGCACACAGATACGCAGTATTTT. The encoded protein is CASKFRDRHTDTQYF.

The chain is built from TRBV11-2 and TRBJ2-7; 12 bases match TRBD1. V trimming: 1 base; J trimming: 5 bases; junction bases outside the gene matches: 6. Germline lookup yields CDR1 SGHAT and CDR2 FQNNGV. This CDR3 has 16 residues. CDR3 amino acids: CASSLGGTGGIHEQYF. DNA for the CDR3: TGTGCCAGCAGCTTAGGTGGGACAGGGGGCATACACGAGCAGTACTTC.

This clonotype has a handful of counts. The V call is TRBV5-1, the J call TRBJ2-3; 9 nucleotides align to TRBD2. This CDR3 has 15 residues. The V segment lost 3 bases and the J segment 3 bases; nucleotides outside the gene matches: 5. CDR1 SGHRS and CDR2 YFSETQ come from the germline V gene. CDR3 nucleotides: TGCGCCAGCAGCTCGGCGGGGGGGCCGACAGATACGCAGTATTTT. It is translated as CASSSAGGPTDTQYF.

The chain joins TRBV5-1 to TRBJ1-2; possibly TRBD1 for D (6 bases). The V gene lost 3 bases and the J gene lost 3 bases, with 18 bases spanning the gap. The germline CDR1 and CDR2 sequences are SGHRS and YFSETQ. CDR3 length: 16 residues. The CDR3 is CASSSGVSEIDYGYTF. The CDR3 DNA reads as TGCGCCAGCAGCTCAGGGGTTAGCGAAATTGACTATGGCTACACCTTC.

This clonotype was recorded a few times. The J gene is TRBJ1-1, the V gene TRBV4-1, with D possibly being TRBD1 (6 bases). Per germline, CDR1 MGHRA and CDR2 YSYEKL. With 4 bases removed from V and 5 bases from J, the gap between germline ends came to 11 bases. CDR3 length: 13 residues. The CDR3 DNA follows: TGCGCCAGCAGCCCAGGGGTTTGGACTGAAGCTTTCTTT. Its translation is CASSPGVWTEAFF.

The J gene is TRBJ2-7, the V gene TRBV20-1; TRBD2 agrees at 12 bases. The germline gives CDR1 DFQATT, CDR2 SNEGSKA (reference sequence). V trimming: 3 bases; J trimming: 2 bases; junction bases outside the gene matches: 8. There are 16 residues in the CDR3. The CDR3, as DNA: TGCAGTGCTAGGACAGGACTAGCGGGACATACCTACGAGCAGTACTTC. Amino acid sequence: CSARTGLAGHTYEQYF.

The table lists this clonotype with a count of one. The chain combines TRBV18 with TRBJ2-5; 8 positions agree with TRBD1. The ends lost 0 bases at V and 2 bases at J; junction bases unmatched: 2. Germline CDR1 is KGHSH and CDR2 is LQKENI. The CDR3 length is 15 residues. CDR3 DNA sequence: TGTGCCAGCTCACCACCGGGACAGGCGCAAGAGACCCAGTACTTC. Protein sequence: CASSPPGQAQETQYF.

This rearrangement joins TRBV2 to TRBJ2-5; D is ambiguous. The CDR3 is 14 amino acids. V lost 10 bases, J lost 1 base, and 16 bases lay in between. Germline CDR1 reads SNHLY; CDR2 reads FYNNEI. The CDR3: CATQGGYSQETQYF. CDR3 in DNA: TGTGCCACACAAGGCGGATATTCCCAAGAGACCCAGTACTTC.

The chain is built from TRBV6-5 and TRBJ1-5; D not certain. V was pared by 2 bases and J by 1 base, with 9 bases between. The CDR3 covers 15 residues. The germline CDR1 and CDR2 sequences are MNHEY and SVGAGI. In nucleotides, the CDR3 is TGTGCCAGCAGTTACAACGGTGGGAGCAATCAGCCCCAGCATTTT. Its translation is CASSYNGGSNQPQHF.

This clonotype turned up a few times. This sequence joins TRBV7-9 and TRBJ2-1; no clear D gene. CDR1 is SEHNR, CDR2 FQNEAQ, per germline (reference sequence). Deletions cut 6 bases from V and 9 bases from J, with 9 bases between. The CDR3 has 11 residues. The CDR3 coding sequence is TGTGCCAGCAGAAAGTCGGCTGAGCAGTTCTTC. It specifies CASRKSAEQFF.

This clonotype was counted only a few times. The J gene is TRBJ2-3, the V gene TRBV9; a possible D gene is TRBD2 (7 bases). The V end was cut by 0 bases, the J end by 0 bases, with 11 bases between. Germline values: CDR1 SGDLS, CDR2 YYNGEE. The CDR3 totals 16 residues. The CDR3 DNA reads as TGTGCCAGCAGCGTAGCGGGCGGGGGCAGCACAGATACGCAGTATTTT. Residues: CASSVAGGGSTDTQYF. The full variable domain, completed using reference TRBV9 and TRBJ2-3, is DSGVTQTPKHLITATGQRVTLRCSPRSGDLSVYWYQQSLDQGLQFLIQYYNGEERAKGNILERFSAQQFPDLHSELNLSSLELGDSALYFCASSVAGGGSTDTQYFGPGTRLTVL.

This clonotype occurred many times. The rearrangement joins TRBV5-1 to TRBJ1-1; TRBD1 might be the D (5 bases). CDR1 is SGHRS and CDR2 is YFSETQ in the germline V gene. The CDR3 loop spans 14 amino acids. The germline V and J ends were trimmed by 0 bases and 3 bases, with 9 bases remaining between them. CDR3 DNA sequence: TGCGCCAGCAGCTTGGTAGACAGCTACACTGAAGCTTTCTTT. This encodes CASSLVDSYTEAFF.

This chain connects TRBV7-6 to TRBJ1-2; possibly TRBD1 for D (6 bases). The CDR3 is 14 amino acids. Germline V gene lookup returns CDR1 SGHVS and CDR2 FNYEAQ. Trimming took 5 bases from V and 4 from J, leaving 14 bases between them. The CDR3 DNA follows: TGTGCCAGCAGCCCGACCGGGGGGGCCTATGGCTACACCTTC. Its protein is CASSPTGGAYGYTF.

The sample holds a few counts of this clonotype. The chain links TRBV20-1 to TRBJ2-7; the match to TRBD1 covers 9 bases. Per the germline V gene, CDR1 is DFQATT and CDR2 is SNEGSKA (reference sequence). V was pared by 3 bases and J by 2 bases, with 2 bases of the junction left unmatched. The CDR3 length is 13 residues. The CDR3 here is CSARGTGTYEQYF. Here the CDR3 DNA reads TGCAGTGCTAGGGGGACAGGGACCTACGAGCAGTACTTC.

The CDR3 DNA is TGTGCCAGCAGTGTACTAGCGGGGGAGCGAGAGACCCAGTACTTC. This encodes CASSVLAGERETQYF. This chain connects TRBV6-4 to TRBJ2-5; the match to TRBD2 covers 11 bases. This CDR3 is built from 15 residues. Looked up from germline, CDR1 is MRHNA and CDR2 is SNTAGT. V shed 4 bases, J shed 4 bases, and the junction held 5 bases outside the gene matches.

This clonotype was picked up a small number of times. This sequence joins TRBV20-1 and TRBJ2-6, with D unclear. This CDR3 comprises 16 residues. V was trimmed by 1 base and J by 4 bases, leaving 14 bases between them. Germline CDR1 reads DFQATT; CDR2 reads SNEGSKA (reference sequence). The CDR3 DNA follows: TGCAGTGCTAGAGCCGGGCAATTTCCCGGGGCCAACGTCCTGACTTTC. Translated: CSARAGQFPGANVLTF.

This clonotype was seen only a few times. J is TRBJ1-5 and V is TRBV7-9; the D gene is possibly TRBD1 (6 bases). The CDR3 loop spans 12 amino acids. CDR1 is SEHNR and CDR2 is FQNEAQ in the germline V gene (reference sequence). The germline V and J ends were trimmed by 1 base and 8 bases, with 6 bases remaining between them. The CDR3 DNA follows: TGTGCCAGCAGCTTAGAGGGGGAGCCCCAGCATTTT. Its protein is CASSLEGEPQHF.

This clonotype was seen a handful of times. CDR3 DNA sequence: TGTGCCAGCAGCGTAGAGGGTTGGGACAGAGATGGCTACACCTTC. It encodes CASSVEGWDRDGYTF. The chain links TRBV9 to TRBJ1-2, with 7 bases aligning to TRBD1. The length of the CDR3 is 15 residues. Germline-derived CDR1 and CDR2 are SGDLS and YYNGEE. The J segment lost 6 bases and the V segment lost 0 bases, leaving 8 bases of the junction unmatched.